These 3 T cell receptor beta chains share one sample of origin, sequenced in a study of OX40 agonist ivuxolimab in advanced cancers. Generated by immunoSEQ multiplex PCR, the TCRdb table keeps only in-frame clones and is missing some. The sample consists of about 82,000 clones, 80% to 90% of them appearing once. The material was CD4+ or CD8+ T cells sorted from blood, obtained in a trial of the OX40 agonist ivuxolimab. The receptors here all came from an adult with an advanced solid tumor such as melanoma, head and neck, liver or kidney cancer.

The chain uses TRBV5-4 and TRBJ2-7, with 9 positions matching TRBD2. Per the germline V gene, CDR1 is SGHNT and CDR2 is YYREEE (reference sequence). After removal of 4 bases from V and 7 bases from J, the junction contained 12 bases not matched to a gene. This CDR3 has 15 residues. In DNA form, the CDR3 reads TGTGCCAGCAGCGACGAGCCGGGGGCGGGGGGGGAGCAGTACTTC. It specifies CASSDEPGAGGEQYF.

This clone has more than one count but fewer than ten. This CDR3 reads CASSQIAGGLYEQYF. CDR3 sequence (DNA): TGTGCCAGCAGTCAAATAGCGGGAGGCCTCTACGAGCAGTACTTC. The chain links TRBV28 to TRBJ2-7; 10 positions agree with TRBD2. There are 15 residues in the CDR3. Per germline, CDR1 MDHEN and CDR2 SYDVKM. The V and J ends lost 5 bases and 3 bases, in that order; junction bases with no gene match: 7.

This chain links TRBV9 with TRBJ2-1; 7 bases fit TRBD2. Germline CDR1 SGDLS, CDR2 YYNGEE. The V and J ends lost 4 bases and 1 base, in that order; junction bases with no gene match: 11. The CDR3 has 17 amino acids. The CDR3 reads CASSPPGAGSSYNEQFF. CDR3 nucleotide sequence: TGTGCCAGCAGCCCCCCGGGAGCGGGATCTTCCTACAATGAGCAGTTCTTC. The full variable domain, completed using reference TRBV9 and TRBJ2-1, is DSGVTQTPKHLITATGQRVTLRCSPRSGDLSVYWYQQSLDQGLQFLIQYYNGEERAKGNILERFSAQQFPDLHSELNLSSLELGDSALYFCASSPPGAGSSYNEQFFGPGTRLTVL.